The next 5 T cell receptor beta chains were all read from a single sample in a study. Via MiXCR, TCRdb re-called the RT-PCR reads, giving one row per CDR3 protein. The sample includes almost 700,000 distinct CDR3 sequences, more than 13% of them seen just once. What was sequenced was memory CD4+ T cells from blood. These receptors were collected from a female donor in good health, serving as a healthy control.

This clonotype was observed a few times. The J gene is TRBJ2-5, the V gene TRBV4-3, with D perhaps given as TRBD1 or TRBD2 (5 bases each). The V end was cut by 1 base, the J end by 2 bases, with 14 bases between. The CDR3 covers 16 residues. Looked up from germline, CDR1 is LGHNA and CDR2 is YSLEER. The CDR3 is CASSQAVGTGQETQYF. The CDR3 DNA is TGCGCCAGCAGCCAAGCGGTGGGGACGGGTCAAGAGACCCAGTACTTC.

This clonotype was detected a few times. The chain carries TRBV5-6 and TRBJ1-1; D uncertain. V lost 0 bases and J lost 6, with 15 bases in between. This CDR3 spans 15 amino acids. CDR1 and CDR2 (germline): SGHDT, YYEEEE. CDR3 protein: CASSLGQGRGAEAFF. CDR3 nucleotide sequence: TGTGCCAGCAGCTTGGGACAAGGACGGGGAGCTGAAGCTTTCTTT. Supplemented by reference TRBV5-6 and TRBJ1-1, the full variable domain reads DAGVTQSPTHLIKTRGQQVTLRCSPKSGHDTVSWYQQALGQGPQFIFQYYEEEERQRGNFPDRFSGHQFPNYSSELNVNALLLGDSALYLCASSLGQGRGAEAFFGQGTRLTVV.

The gene calls are TRBV5-1 and TRBJ2-1; 10 nucleotides agree with TRBD2. This CDR3 spans 16 amino acids. The germline V gene encodes CDR1 SGHRS and CDR2 YFSETQ. The junction had 4 bases not matched to a gene; V was cut back by 0 bases and J by 4 bases. CDR3 region: CASSLVLAGSYNEQFF. The CDR3 nucleotides are TGCGCCAGCAGCTTGGTACTAGCGGGATCTTACAATGAGCAGTTCTTC. Drawing the rest from reference TRBV5-1 and TRBJ2-1, the complete variable domain is KAGVTQTPRYLIKTRGQQVTLSCSPISGHRSVSWYQQTPGQGLQFLFEYFSETQRNKGNFPGRFSGRQFSNSRSEMNVSTLELGDSALYLCASSLVLAGSYNEQFFGPGTRLTVL.

This clonotype was recorded a few times. The gene calls are TRBV9 and TRBJ2-7, with D perhaps given as TRBD1 or TRBD2 (5 bases each). There are 16 residues in the CDR3. V lost 0 bases to trimming and J lost 7 bases, with 20 bases between them. Germline assignment: CDR1 SGDLS and CDR2 YYNGEE. The CDR3 loop reads CASSVGAGTSRSEQYF. The CDR3 nucleotides are TGTGCCAGCAGCGTAGGGGCTGGGACCTCCCGGTCGGAGCAGTACTTC. The full variable domain, rest sourced from reference TRBV9 and TRBJ2-7, is DSGVTQTPKHLITATGQRVTLRCSPRSGDLSVYWYQQSLDQGLQFLIQYYNGEERAKGNILERFSAQQFPDLHSELNLSSLELGDSALYFCASSVGAGTSRSEQYFGPGTRLTVT.

This clonotype was detected ten times or more. The genes are TRBV7-2 and TRBJ1-6; 7 bases align to TRBD1. CDR1 is SGHTA, CDR2 FQGNSA, per germline. The CDR3 extends over 14 amino acids. Germline trimming cut 5 bases from V and 6 bases from J; bases unmatched to any gene: 4. The CDR3, as DNA: TGTGCCAGCAGCCGACAGGGAATTAATTCACCCCTCCACTTT. Translated, it gives CASSRQGINSPLHF.